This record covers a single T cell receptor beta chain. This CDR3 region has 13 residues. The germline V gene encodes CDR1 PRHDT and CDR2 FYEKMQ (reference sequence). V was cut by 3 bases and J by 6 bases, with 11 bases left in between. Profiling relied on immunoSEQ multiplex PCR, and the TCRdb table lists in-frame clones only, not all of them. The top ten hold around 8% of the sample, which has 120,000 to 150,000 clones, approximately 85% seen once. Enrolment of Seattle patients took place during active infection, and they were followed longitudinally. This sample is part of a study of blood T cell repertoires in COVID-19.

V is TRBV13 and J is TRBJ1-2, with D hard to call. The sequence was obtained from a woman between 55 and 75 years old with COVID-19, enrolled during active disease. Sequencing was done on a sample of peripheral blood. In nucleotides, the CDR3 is TGTGCCAGCAGCTTTACCCGGGGTAATGGCTACACCTTC. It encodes CASSFTRGNGYTF.